This T cell receptor beta chain was identified in a study of blood T cells in healthy people across ages. General study findings and limits: While age rose, TCR beta diversity per million T cells dropped in a roughly linear way. Fewer expanded clones and more diversity marked long-lived versus aged donors.

This clonotype was seen a few times. Its antigen is unknown. It may be a read error: a sequence one base away is much more abundant. Extractions gave at least 5.5 micrograms of total RNA per sample. A second PCR of 7 to 11 cycles used a sample-barcoded 5' primer and a J-beta primer mix. Per sample, CDR3-containing paired-end reads numbered at least 3 million. TCRdb passed the 5' RACE reads through MiXCR, listing each CDR3 protein once. The sample includes hundreds of thousands of distinct CDR3 sequences, about 30% of them seen just once. Germline-derived CDR1 and CDR2 are LGHNA and YNFKEQ. The CDR3 has 17 amino acids.

The specimen sequenced was blood. This sequence originates from a woman of 80 years or more in good health. V gene TRBV4-2 combines with J gene TRBJ2-3, with 9 nucleotides matching TRBD1. CDR3: CAGSQHGTGTSTDTQYF. CDR3 nucleotide sequence: TGTGCCGGCAGCCAGCACGGGACAGGGACTAGCACAGATACGCAGTATTTT.